These 10 T cell receptor beta chains came from one sample sequenced in a study of blood T cell repertoires in COVID-19. Generated by immunoSEQ multiplex PCR, the TCRdb table keeps only in-frame clones and is missing some. In the table there are about 190,000 clones, more than 85% of which are singletons. Sequences were obtained from peripheral blood. These receptors originate from a man aged 25-40 years with acute or convalescent COVID-19.

The J gene is TRBJ1-4, the V gene TRBV5-1; D is perhaps TRBD1 (6 bases). The CDR3 is 15 residues long. Deletions cut 0 bases from V and 3 bases from J, with 9 bases between. Germline CDR1 reads SGHRS; CDR2 reads YFSETQ. The CDR3 loop is CASSLVGASNEKLFF. Here the CDR3 DNA reads TGCGCCAGCAGCTTGGTGGGGGCCTCTAATGAAAAACTGTTTTTT.

The gene calls are TRBV11-1 and TRBJ2-7; a weak D match, TRBD1 (6 bases). Germline-derived CDR1 and CDR2 are SGHAT and FQDESV (reference sequence). The CDR3 totals 15 residues. V dropped 5 bases and J dropped 1 base, with 15 bases sitting between them. The CDR3 region has the DNA TGTGCCAGCAGCCTTCGGGACACCCAGTCCTACGAGCAGTACTTC. Protein product: CASSLRDTQSYEQYF.

This chain uses TRBV4-1 with TRBJ2-4; 8 nucleotides agree with TRBD1. This CDR3 has 15 residues. In germline, CDR1 is MGHRA, CDR2 YSYEKL. The junction had 5 bases not matched to a gene; V was cut back by 0 bases and J by 7 bases. CDR3 region: CASSQDRTGFNIQYF. For the CDR3, the DNA is TGCGCCAGCAGCCAAGATCGGACAGGGTTTAACATTCAGTACTTC.

The chain couples TRBV30 to TRBJ1-4; no firm D call. CDR3 size: 14 residues. The V gene lost 1 base and the J gene lost 6 bases, with 12 bases spanning the gap. The germline V gene encodes CDR1 GTSNPN and CDR2 SVGIG (reference sequence). CDR3 residues: CAWSGARGDEKLFF. The CDR3 DNA sequence: TGTGCCTGGAGTGGTGCGAGAGGCGATGAAAAACTGTTTTTT.

The chain combines TRBV28 with TRBJ1-5; TRBD1 matches 9 bases. Germline CDR1 is MDHEN and CDR2 is SYDVKM. The CDR3 is made up of 17 amino acids. With V trimmed by 6 bases and J by 1 base, 10 bases remained unmatched. CDR3 sequence reads: CASRSRDRVGSNQPQHF. In nucleotides, the CDR3 is TGTGCCAGCAGGTCCCGGGACAGGGTCGGAAGCAATCAGCCCCAGCATTTT.

The rearrangement links TRBV7-9 to TRBJ1-1, with 8 bases that match TRBD1. V trimming: 4 bases; J trimming: 4 bases; junction bases outside the gene matches: 8. Per germline, CDR1 SEHNR and CDR2 FQNEAQ (reference sequence). The CDR3 has 15 residues. CDR3 coding DNA: TGTGCCAGCAGCTCTAGAAGGGACAGGCCCACTGAAGCTTTCTTT. Amino acid sequence: CASSSRRDRPTEAFF.

The chain recombines TRBV7-3 with TRBJ2-1, with D tentatively TRBD2 (6 bases). This CDR3 comprises 13 residues. Trimming took off 1 base at V and 5 bases at J, with 6 bases between the two ends. Per the germline V gene, CDR1 is SGHTA and CDR2 is FQGTGA. CDR3 sequence: CASSLSGDNEQFF. The DNA for the CDR3 is TGTGCCAGCAGCTTAAGCGGGGACAATGAGCAGTTCTTC.

This rearrangement joins TRBV7-9 to TRBJ1-3; TRBD1 agrees at 7 bases. The CDR3 has 16 amino acids. Unmatched junction bases numbered 5, after V lost 3 bases and J lost 0 bases. Germline loops: CDR1 SEHNR, CDR2 FQNEAQ (reference sequence). In DNA, the CDR3 is TGTGCCAGCAGCTTCCTGACAGGGAGCTCTGGAAACACCATATATTTT. Translation gives CASSFLTGSSGNTIYF.

The V and J genes are TRBV7-8 and TRBJ2-7; D perhaps matches TRBD2 (6 bases). Deletions cut 5 bases from V and 4 bases from J, with 9 bases between. The CDR3 is 12 residues long. Germline V gene data show CDR1 as SGHVS and CDR2 as FQNEAQ. The CDR3, as DNA: TGTGCCAGCAGCCTTAGCGGTTACGAGCAGTACTTC. Encoded protein: CASSLSGYEQYF.

V is TRBV6-6 and J is TRBJ1-2, with D possibly matching TRBD1 (6 bases). V lost 0 bases to trimming and J lost 4 bases, with 9 bases between them. This CDR3 region has 14 residues. The germline V gene has CDR1 MNHNY and CDR2 SVGAGI (reference sequence). CDR3 coding DNA: TGTGCCAGCAGTTACTCGGACAGTTTCTATGGCTACACCTTC. Translation: CASSYSDSFYGYTF.